The clone carrying this T cell receptor (beta chain) was recorded only once. Method: immunoSEQ multiplex PCR; TCRdb's copy keeps in-frame clones and lacks some. Among some 22,000 clones listed, more than 75% were seen once. Germline CDR1 reads GTSNPN; CDR2 reads SVGIG (reference sequence). CDR3 length: 13 residues. Trimming took 3 bases from V and 5 from J, leaving 13 bases between them. The data were obtained in a study of chemoradiotherapy in HPV16-positive cancers. Sequences were derived from blood, sampled from a patient who underwent chemoradiotherapy. V gene TRBV30 combines with J gene TRBJ1-1; D remains ambiguous. The source is a human donor with HPV-associated anogenital cancer. The CDR3 is CAWRRPLETEAFF. DNA of the CDR3: TGTGCCTGGAGGCGACCCCTGGAGACTGAAGCTTTCTTT.